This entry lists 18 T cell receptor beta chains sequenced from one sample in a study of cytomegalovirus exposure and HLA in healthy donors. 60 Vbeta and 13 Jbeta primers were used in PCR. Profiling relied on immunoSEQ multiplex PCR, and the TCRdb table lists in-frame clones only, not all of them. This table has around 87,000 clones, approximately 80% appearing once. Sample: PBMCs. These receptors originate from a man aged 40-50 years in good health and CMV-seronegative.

The DNA of the CDR3 is TGTGCCAGCAGTGACTCTAGCGGGGGGGCCTCAGATACGCAGTATTTT. Translating gives CASSDSSGGASDTQYF. This chain uses TRBV6-4 with TRBJ2-3, with 11 bases aligning to TRBD2. The CDR3 is 16 residues long. V trimming: 0 bases; J trimming: 4 bases; junction bases outside the gene matches: 3. Germline assignment: CDR1 MRHNA and CDR2 SNTAGT.

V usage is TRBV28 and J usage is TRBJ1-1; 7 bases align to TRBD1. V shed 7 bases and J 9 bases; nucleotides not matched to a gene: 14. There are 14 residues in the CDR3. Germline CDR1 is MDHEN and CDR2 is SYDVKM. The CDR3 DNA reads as TGTGCCAGCATTTACGACAGGGACACATCTCAAGCTTTCTTT. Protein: CASIYDRDTSQAFF. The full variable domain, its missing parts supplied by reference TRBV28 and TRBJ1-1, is DVKVTQSSRYLVKRTGEKVFLECVQDMDHENMFWYRQDPGLGLRLIYFSYDVKMKEKGDIPEGYSVSREKKERFSLILESASTNQTSMYLCASIYDRDTSQAFFGQGTRLTVV.

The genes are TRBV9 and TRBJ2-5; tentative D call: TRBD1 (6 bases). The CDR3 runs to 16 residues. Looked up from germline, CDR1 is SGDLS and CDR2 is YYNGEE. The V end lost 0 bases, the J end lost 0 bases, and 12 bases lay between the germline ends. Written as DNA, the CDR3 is TGTGCCAGCAGCGTAGAAGGGGGATGGTACCAAGAGACCCAGTACTTC. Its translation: CASSVEGGWYQETQYF.

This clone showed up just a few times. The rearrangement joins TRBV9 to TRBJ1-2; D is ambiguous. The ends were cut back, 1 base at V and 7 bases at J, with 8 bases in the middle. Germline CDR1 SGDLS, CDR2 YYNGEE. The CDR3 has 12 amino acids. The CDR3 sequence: CASSVSQSGYTF. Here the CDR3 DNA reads TGTGCCAGCAGCGTATCTCAGTCTGGCTACACCTTC.

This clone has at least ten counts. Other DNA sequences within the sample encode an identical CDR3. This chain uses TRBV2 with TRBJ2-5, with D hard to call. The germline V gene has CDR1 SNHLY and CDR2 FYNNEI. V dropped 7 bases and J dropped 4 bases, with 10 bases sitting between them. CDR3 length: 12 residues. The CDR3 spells CASITTGETQYF. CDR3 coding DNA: TGTGCCAGCATAACTACTGGAGAGACCCAGTACTTC.

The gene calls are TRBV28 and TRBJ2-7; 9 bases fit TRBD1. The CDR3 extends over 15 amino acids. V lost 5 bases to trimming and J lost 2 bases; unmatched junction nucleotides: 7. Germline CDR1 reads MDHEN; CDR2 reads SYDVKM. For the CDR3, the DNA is TGTGCCAGCAGTAGATATCGGACAGGGGCCTACGAGCAGTACTTC. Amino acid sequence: CASSRYRTGAYEQYF.

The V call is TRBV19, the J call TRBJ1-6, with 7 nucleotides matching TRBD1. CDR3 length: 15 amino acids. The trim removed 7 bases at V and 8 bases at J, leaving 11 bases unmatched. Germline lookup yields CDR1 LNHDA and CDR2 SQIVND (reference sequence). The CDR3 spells CASTPGQLPYSPLHF. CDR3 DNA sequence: TGTGCCAGTACCCCGGGACAGCTTCCCTATTCACCCCTCCACTTT.

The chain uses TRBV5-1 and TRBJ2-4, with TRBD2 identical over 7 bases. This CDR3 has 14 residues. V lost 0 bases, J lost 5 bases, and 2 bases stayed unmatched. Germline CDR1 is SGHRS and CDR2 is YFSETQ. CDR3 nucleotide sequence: TGCGCCAGCAGCTTGGAGCTAGCGGAAAACATTCAGTACTTC. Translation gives CASSLELAENIQYF.

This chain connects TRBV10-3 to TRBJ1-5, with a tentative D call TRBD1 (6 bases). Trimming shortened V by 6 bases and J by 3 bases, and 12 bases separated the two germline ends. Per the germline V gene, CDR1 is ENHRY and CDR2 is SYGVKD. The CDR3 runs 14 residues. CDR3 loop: CAIRSRDTNQPQHF. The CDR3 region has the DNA TGTGCCATCAGGTCCCGGGACACCAATCAGCCCCAGCATTTT.

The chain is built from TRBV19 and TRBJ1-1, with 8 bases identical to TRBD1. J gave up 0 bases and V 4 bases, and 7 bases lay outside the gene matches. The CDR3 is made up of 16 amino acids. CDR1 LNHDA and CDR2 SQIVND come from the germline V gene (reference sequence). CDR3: CASSTRGRSMNTEAFF. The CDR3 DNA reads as TGTGCCAGTAGTACCAGGGGGCGCTCGATGAACACTGAAGCTTTCTTT.

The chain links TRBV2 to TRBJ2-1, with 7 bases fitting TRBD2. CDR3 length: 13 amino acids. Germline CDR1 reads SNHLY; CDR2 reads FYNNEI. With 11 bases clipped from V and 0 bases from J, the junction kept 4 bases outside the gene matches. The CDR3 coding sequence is TGTGCCGGGGGGGGGAGCTCCTACAATGAGCAGTTCTTC. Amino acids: CAGGGSSYNEQFF.

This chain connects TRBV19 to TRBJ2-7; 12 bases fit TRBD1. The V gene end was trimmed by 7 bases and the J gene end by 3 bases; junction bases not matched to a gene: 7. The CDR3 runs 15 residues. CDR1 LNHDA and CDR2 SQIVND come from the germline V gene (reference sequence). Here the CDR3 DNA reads TGTGCCAGTACCGAGGGACAGGGGGCCTTCTACGAGCAGTACTTC. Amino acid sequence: CASTEGQGAFYEQYF.

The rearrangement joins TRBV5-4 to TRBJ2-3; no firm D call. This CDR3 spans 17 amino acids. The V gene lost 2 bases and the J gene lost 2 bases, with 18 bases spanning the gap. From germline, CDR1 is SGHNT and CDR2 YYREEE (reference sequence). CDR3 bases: TGTGCCAGCAGCTTTTCTTTCCCTTTCCGACTCACAGATACGCAGTATTTT. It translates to CASSFSFPFRLTDTQYF.

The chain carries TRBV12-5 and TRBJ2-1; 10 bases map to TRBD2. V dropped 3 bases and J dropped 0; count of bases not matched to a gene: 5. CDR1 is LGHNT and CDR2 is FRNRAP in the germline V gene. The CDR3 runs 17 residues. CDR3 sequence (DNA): TGTGCTAGTGGTTTAGTTCTAGCGGGGGTCTCCTACAATGAGCAGTTCTTC. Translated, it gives CASGLVLAGVSYNEQFF.

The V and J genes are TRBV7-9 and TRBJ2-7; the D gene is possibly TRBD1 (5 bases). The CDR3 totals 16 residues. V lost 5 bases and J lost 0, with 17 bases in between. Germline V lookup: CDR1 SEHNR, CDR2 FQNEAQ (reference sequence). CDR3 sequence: CASSPGPVLSSYEQYF. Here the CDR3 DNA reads TGTGCCAGCAGCCCAGGGCCAGTCTTGAGCTCCTACGAGCAGTACTTC. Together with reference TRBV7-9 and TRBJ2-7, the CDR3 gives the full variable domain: DTGVSQNPRHKITKRGQNVTFRCDPISEHNRLYWYRQTLGQGPEFLTYFQNEAQLEKSRLLSDRFSAERPKGSFSTLEIQRTEQGDSAMYLCASSPGPVLSSYEQYFGPGTRLTVT.

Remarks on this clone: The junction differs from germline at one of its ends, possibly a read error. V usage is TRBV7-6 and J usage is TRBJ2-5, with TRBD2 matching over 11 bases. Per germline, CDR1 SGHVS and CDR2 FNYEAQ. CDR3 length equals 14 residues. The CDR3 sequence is CASSLAGGGETQYF. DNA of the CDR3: TGTGCCAGCAGCCTAGCGGGGGGTGGAGAGACCCAGTACTTC. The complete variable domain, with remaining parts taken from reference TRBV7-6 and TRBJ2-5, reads GAGVSQSPRYKVTKRGQDVALRCDPISGHVSLYWYRQALGQGPEFLTYFNYEAQQDKSGLPNDRFSAERPEGSISTLTIQRTEQRDSAMYRCASSLAGGGETQYFGPGTRLLVL.

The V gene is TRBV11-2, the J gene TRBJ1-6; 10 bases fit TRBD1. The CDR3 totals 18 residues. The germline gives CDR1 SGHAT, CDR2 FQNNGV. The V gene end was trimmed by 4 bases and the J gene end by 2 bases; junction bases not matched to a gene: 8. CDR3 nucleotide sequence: TGTGCCAGCAGCTCAGGACAGGGGGGAACCACCTATAATTCACCCCTCCACTTT. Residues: CASSSGQGGTTYNSPLHF.

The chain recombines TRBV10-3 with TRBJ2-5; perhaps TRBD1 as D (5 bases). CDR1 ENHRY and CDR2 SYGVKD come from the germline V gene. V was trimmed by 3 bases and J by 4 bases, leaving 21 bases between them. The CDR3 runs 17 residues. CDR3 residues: CAISDFRAGRSPETQYF. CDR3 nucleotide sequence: TGTGCCATCAGTGATTTTAGAGCAGGGCGGTCGCCAGAGACCCAGTACTTC.